This TCR beta chain was profiled in a study of shared clonotypes between healthy human individuals. Whole-study findings and limits: Collection of samples was limited to blood; tissue repertoires likely differ.

V was trimmed by 3 bases and J by 3 bases, leaving 12 bases between them. CDR1 is SGHTA and CDR2 is FQGTGA in the germline V gene. This CDR3 is 15 amino acids long. Division of CD4+ cells produced a CD45RA+ naive subset and a CD45RA-negative memory subset. About 30,000 T cell genomes, or 200 to 250 ng DNA, went into the sorted-subset replicate PCRs. Profiled with immunoSEQ multiplex PCR; TCRdb holds only in-frame clones, not every one. This repertoire shows 2 million to 2.5 million clones, under 95% found once; its top ten account for 0.37%. On this clone itself: What it recognizes is unknown.

The origin of this receptor is a man aged 18-30 years in good health. Some clones in this sample may be carry-over from other donors' samples. The rearrangement joins TRBV7-3 to TRBJ2-1, with D possibly TRBD2 on 6 matching bases. Sequenced sample: naive CD4+ T cells from PBMCs. Subset reported: CD45RA+ positively selected. CDR3 nucleotides: TGTGCCAGCAGCTTTGGGGGGTCCGTCTACAATGAGCAGTTCTTC. This encodes CASSFGGSVYNEQFF.